Below are 3 T cell receptor beta chains sequenced from a single sample in a study of Graves' ophthalmopathy and Graves' hyperthyroidism. Amplifying from RNA transcripts, the study obtained TCR beta CDR3 regions. HTBI-primed RT-PCR formed the first round, and a multiplex PCR formed the second. TCRdb itself ran the multiplex PCR reads through MiXCR, one entry per CDR3 protein. Among 900,000 to 1,200,000 distinct CDR3 sequences listed, 36% were seen once. Sequenced sample: peripheral blood or thyroid tissue (not recorded which). The receptors come from an adult man with Graves' hyperthyroidism.

J is TRBJ2-5 and V is TRBV19, with 13 bases matching TRBD2. Trimming took 3 bases from V and 7 from J; bases not matched to a gene: 14. From germline, CDR1 is LNHDA and CDR2 SQIVND (reference sequence). The CDR3 contains 18 residues. Written as DNA, the CDR3 is TGTGCCAGTAGTATTTTCTACGGAGGGACTAGCGGGATGAGGACCCAGTACTTC. Its translation is CASSIFYGGTSGMRTQYF.

Details on this clonotype: Since the CDR3 does not end with the conserved phenylalanine or tryptophan, this likely comes from a read error. The chain joins TRBV5-1 to TRBJ1-6; maybe TRBD1 (6 bases). The CDR3 extends over 13 amino acids. V was cut by 4 bases and J by 10 bases, with 12 bases left in between. Germline assignment: CDR1 SGHRS and CDR2 YFSETQ. Here the CDR3 reads CASSLQGHSPLHS. As DNA, the CDR3 is TGCGCCAGCAGCCTACAGGGACACTCACCCCTCCACTCT.

This chain uses TRBV6-5 with TRBJ2-5; either TRBD1 or TRBD2 may fit D (5 bases each). V gave up 7 bases and J gave up 2 bases, with 14 bases separating them. This CDR3 contains 14 residues. Germline values: CDR1 MNHEY, CDR2 SVGAGI. This CDR3 is CASTRQWGQETQYF. The CDR3 region has the DNA TGTGCCAGCACTCGTCAATGGGGGCAAGAGACCCAGTACTTC.